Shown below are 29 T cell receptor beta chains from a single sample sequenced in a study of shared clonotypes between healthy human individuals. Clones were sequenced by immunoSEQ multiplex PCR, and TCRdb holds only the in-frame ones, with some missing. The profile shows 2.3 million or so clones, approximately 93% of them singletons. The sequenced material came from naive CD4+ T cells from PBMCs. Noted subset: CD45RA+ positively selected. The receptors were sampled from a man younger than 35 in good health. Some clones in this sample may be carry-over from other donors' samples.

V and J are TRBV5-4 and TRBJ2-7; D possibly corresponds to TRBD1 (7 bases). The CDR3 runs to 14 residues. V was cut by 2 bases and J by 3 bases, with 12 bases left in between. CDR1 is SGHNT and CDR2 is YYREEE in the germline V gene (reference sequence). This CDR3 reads CASSFGTAGYEQYF. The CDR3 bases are TGTGCCAGCAGCTTCGGGACAGCGGGCTACGAGCAGTACTTC.

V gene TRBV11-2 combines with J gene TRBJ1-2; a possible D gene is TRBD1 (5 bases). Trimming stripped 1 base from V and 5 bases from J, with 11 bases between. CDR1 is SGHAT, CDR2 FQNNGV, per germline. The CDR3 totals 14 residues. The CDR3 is CASSLGGPDYGYTF. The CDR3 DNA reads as TGTGCCAGCAGCTTAGGGGGCCCCGATTATGGCTACACCTTC.

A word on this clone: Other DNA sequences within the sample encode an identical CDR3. This CDR3 is CASSFGNSGANVLTF. The CDR3 bases are TGCGCCAGCAGCTTCGGGAACTCTGGGGCCAACGTCCTGACTTTC. The rearrangement joins TRBV5-1 to TRBJ2-6; D may be TRBD2 (5 bases). Trimming removed 2 bases at V and 0 bases at J, with 6 bases between. Germline V gene lookup returns CDR1 SGHRS and CDR2 YFSETQ. The CDR3 loop spans 15 amino acids.

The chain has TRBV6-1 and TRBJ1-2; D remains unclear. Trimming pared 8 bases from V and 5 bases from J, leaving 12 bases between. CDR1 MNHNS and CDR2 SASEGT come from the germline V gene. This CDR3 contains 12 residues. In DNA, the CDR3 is TGTGCCAGCGGCCGGACTGAGTATGGCTACACCTTC. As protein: CASGRTEYGYTF.

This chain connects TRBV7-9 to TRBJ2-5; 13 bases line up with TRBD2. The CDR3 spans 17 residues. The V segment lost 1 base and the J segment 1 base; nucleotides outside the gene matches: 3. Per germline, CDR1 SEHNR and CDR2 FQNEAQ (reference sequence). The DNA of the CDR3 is TGTGCCAGCAGCTTAGGACTAGCGGGAGGAATCCAAGAGACCCAGTACTTC. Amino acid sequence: CASSLGLAGGIQETQYF.

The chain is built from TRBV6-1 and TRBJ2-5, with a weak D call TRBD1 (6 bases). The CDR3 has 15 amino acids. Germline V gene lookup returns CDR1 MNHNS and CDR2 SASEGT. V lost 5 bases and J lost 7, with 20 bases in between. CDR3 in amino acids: CASSSTGNPEGTQYF. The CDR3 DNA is TGTGCCAGCAGTTCCACAGGGAACCCAGAAGGGACCCAGTACTTC.

As DNA, the CDR3 is TGTGCCAGCAGCTTCTCAGTCTATGGCTACACCTTC. This codes for CASSFSVYGYTF. V gene TRBV7-2 combines with J gene TRBJ1-2; D not resolved. The germline V and J ends were trimmed by 3 bases and 4 bases, with 6 bases remaining between them. The CDR3 is 12 residues long. CDR1 is SGHTA and CDR2 is FQGNSA in the germline V gene.

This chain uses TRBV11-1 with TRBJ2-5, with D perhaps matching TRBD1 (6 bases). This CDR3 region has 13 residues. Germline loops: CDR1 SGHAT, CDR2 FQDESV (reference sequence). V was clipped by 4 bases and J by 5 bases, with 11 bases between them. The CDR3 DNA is TGTGCCAGCAGCTCGGGACAAGGGGAGACCCAGTACTTC. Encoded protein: CASSSGQGETQYF.

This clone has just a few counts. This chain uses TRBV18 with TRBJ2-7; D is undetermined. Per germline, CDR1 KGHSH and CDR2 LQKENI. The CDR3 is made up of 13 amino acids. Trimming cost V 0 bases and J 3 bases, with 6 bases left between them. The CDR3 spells CASSPPSDYEQYF. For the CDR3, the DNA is TGTGCCAGCTCACCACCGTCAGACTACGAGCAGTACTTC.

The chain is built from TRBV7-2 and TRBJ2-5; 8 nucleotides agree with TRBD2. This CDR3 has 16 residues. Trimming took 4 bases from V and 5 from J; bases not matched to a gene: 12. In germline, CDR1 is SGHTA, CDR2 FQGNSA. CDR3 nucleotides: TGTGCCAGCAGCTCACACTTAGCGGGATCATTGGAGACCCAGTACTTC. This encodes CASSSHLAGSLETQYF.

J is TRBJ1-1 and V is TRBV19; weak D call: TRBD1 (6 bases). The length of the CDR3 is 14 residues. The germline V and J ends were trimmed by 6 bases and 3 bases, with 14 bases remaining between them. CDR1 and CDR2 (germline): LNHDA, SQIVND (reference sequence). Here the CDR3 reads CASSWAGEYTEAFF. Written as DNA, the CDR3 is TGTGCCAGTAGCTGGGCAGGGGAATACACTGAAGCTTTCTTT.

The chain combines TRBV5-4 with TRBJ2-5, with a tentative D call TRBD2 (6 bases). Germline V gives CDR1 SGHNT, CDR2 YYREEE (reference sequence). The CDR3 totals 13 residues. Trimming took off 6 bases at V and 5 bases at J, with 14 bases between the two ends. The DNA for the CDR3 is TGTGCCAGCACCTTCGGAGGGGAGGAGACCCAGTACTTC. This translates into CASTFGGEETQYF.

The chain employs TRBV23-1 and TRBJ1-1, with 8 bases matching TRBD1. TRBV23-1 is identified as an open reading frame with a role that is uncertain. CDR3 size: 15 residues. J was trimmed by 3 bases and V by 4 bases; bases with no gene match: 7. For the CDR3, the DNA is TGCGCCAGCAGTCCTTGGACAGGGACGGACACTGAAGCTTTCTTT. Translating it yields CASSPWTGTDTEAFF.

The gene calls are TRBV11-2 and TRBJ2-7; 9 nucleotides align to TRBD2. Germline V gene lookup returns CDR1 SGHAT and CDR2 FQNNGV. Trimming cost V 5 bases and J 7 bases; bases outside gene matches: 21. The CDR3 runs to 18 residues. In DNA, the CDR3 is TGTGCCAGCAGCCCTTCTCCTAGTCCGGGACTAGCCTCGTTAGAGCAGTACTTC. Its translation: CASSPSPSPGLASLEQYF.

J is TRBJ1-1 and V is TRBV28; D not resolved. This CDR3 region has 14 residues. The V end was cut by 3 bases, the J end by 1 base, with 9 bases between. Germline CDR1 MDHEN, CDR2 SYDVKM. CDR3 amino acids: CASSFGSQNTEAFF. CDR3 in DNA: TGTGCCAGCAGTTTCGGCAGCCAGAACACTGAAGCTTTCTTT.

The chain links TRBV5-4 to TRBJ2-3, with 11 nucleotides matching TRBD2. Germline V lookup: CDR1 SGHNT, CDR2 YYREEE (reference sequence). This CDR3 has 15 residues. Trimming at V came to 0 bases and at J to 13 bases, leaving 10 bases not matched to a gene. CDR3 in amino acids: CASSLARTSGPPKYF. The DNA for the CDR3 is TGTGCCAGCAGCTTGGCCAGGACTAGCGGGCCCCCAAAGTATTTT.

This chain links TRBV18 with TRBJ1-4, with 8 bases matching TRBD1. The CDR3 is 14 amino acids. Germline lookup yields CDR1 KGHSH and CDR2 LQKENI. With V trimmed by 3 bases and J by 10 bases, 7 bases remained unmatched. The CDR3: CASSPTDRDGKLFF. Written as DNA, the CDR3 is TGTGCCAGCTCACCCACGGACAGGGATGGAAAACTGTTTTTT.

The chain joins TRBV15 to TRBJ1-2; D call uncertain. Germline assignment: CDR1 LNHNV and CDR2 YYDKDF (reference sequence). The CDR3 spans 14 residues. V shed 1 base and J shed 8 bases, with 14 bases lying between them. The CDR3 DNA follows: TGTGCCACCAGCAGAGTCCCCCGCTCGGGAGGCTACACCTTC. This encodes CATSRVPRSGGYTF.

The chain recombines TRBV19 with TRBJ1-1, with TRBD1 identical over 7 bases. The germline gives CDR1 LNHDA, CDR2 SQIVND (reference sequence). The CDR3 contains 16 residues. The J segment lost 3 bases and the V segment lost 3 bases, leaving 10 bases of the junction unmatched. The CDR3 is CASSILPGQRYTEAFF. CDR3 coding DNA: TGTGCCAGTAGTATCTTACCGGGACAGAGATACACTGAAGCTTTCTTT.

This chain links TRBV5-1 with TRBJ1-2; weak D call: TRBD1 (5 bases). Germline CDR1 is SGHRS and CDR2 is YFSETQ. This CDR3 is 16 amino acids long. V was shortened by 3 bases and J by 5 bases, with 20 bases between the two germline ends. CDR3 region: CASSSISSGTQYGYTF. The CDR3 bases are TGCGCCAGCAGCTCTATTTCATCCGGGACGCAATATGGCTACACCTTC.

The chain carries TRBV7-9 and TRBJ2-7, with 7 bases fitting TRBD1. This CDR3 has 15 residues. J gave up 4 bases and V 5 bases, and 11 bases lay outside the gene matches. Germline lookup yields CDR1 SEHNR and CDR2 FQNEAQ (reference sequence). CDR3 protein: CASSHGGQRSYEQYF. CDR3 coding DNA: TGTGCCAGCAGCCATGGGGGACAGCGTTCTTACGAGCAGTACTTC. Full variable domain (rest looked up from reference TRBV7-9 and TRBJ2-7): DTGVSQNPRHKITKRGQNVTFRCDPISEHNRLYWYRQTLGQGPEFLTYFQNEAQLEKSRLLSDRFSAERPKGSFSTLEIQRTEQGDSAMYLCASSHGGQRSYEQYFGPGTRLTVT.

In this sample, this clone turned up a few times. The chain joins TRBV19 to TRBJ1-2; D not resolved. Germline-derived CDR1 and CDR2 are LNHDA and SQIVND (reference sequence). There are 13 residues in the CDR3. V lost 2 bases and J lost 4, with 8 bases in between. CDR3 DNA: TGTGCCAGTAGTATAATTGAGGGCTATGGCTACACCTTC. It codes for CASSIIEGYGYTF.

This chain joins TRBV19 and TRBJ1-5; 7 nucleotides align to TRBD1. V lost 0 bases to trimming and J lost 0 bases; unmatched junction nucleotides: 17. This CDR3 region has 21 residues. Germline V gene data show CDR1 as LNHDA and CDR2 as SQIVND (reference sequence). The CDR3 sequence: CASSIDPIPGTAIHSNQPQHF. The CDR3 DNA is TGTGCCAGTAGTATAGATCCAATCCCCGGGACAGCAATTCATAGCAATCAGCCCCAGCATTTT.

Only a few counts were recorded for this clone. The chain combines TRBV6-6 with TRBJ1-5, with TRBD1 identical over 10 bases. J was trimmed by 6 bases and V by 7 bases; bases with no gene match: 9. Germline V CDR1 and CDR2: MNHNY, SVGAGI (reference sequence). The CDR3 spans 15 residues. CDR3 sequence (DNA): TGTGCCAGCAATAGACAGGGGGCGCGAAGTCAGCCCCAGCATTTT. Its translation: CASNRQGARSQPQHF.

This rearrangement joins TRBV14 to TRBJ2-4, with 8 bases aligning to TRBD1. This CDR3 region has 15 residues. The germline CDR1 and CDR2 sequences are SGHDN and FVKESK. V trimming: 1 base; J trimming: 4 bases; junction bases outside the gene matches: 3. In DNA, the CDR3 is TGTGCCAGCAGCCAAGCGGACAGGGCTAAAAACATTCAGTACTTC. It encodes CASSQADRAKNIQYF. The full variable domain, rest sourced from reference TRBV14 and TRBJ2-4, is EAGVTQFPSHSVIEKGQTVTLRCDPISGHDNLYWYRRVMGKEIKFLLHFVKESKQDESGMPNNRFLAERTGGTYSTLKVQPAELEDSGVYFCASSQADRAKNIQYFGAGTRLSVL.

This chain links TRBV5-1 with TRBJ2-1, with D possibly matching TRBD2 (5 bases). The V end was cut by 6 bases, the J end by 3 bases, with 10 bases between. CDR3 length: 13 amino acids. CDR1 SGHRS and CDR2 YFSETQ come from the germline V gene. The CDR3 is CASMPGNYNEQFF. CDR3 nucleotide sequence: TGCGCCAGCATGCCGGGGAACTACAATGAGCAGTTCTTC.

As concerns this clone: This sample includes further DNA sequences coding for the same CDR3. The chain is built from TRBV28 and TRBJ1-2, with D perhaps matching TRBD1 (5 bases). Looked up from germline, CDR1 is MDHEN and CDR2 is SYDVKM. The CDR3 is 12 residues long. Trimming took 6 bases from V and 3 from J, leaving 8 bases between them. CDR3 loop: CASSPRDYGYTF. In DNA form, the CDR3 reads TGTGCCAGCAGCCCCAGGGACTATGGCTACACCTTC.

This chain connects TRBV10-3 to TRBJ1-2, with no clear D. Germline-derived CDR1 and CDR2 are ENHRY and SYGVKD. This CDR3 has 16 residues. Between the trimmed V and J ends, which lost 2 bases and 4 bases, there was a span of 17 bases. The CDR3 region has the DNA TGTGCCATCAGTGAGCCGACGTCTACGGCCTCCTATGGCTACACCTTC. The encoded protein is CAISEPTSTASYGYTF.

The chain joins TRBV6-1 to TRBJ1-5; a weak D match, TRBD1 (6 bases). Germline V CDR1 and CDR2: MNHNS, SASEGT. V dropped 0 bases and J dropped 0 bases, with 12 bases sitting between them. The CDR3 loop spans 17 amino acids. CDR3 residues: CASSEAKGGDSNQPQHF. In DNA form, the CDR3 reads TGTGCCAGCAGTGAAGCGAAGGGGGGGGATAGCAATCAGCCCCAGCATTTT.